This TCR beta chain was profiled in a study of shared clonotypes between healthy human individuals. This clone was seen just once. Its target is unknown. This CDR3 has 14 residues. The germline V gene encodes CDR1 SGHTA and CDR2 FQGNSA. V lost 3 bases and J lost 6; bases outside the gene matches: 6. Whole-study findings and limits: Estimated richness was generally greater in naive than memory subsets.

TCRdb keeps only in-frame clones here, not all; method: immunoSEQ multiplex PCR. The data contain around 1.9 million clones, just over 90% of them singletons. Terminally differentiated effector memory CD45RA+ cells were left out of the naive CD8 fraction, which was CD45RO-negative and positively selected for CCR7. Donors had no recently reported acute infections or vaccinations and were HIV-negative. Sequenced: naive CD8+ T cells from PBMCs. The rearrangement links TRBV7-2 to TRBJ2-7; 9 nucleotides align to TRBD1. The sequence was collected from a man aged 18 to 30 in good health. Some clones in this sample may be carry-over from other donors' samples. For the CDR3, the DNA is TGTGCCAGCAGCTTCGTGACAGGGGGAGGCGAGCAGTACTTC. Translated, it gives CASSFVTGGGEQYF.